One sample yielded the 20 T cell receptor beta chains listed below, sequenced in a study of T cell responses to AZD1222 COVID-19 vaccine (dated by TCRdb to 2020 to 2022). Library creation used the immunoSEQ multiplex PCR assay. TCRdb took this table from immuneACCESS and kept in-frame rearrangements with V and J called. Such tables lack part of the clones; where checked against another copy, unresolved V genes explain under half of the gap, and the rest is unexplained. The sample data list under 150,000 clones, and roughly nine tenths of these were observed just once. The top ten clones comprise about 2.7% of the sample. The time point label corresponds to: baseline before first vaccination. Sequenced material: peripheral blood, taken on day 0 of AZD1222 vaccination. The origin of the receptors is an adult in good health.

This chain uses TRBV29-1 with TRBJ2-1, with 7 bases fitting TRBD1. Germline CDR1 reads SQVTM; CDR2 reads ANQGSEA. The CDR3 consists of 14 residues. Trimming removed 4 bases from V and 1 base from J; junction bases left unmatched: 4. In DNA, the CDR3 is TGCAGCGTTGGGAGACAGGGATCCTACAATGAGCAGTTCTTC. Protein product: CSVGRQGSYNEQFF.

The rearrangement joins TRBV2 to TRBJ1-2; 7 positions match TRBD1. After removal of 7 bases from V and 4 bases from J, the junction contained 9 bases not matched to a gene. The CDR3 length is 14 residues. Germline V gives CDR1 SNHLY, CDR2 FYNNEI. CDR3 nucleotide sequence: TGTGCCAGCAACCAGGACAGGTGGACCTATGGCTACACCTTC. It translates to CASNQDRWTYGYTF.

The rearrangement joins TRBV7-9 to TRBJ1-2, with D uncertain. Trimming took 5 bases from V and 2 from J, leaving 9 bases between them. Germline V CDR1 and CDR2: SEHNR, FQNEAQ (reference sequence). This CDR3 contains 13 residues. The CDR3 sequence: CASSASDNYGYTF. DNA of the CDR3: TGTGCCAGCAGCGCGAGTGACAACTATGGCTACACCTTC.

This chain links TRBV7-3 with TRBJ1-2; 7 bases map to TRBD1. This CDR3 spans 13 amino acids. Germline V gene lookup returns CDR1 SGHTA and CDR2 FQGTGA. Unmatched junction bases numbered 2, after V lost 4 bases and J lost 3 bases. Written as DNA, the CDR3 is TGTGCCAGCAGCTCAGGGGGAGACTATGGCTACACCTTC. Translation gives CASSSGGDYGYTF.

This clone appeared once. The chain recombines TRBV5-1 with TRBJ2-3, with 8 bases that match TRBD2. This CDR3 has 15 amino acids. Germline CDR1 and CDR2: SGHRS and YFSETQ. V shed 0 bases and J 4 bases; nucleotides not matched to a gene: 4. This CDR3 reads CASSLDGTSSDTQYF. CDR3 in DNA: TGCGCCAGCAGCTTGGACGGGACTAGTTCAGATACGCAGTATTTT. Looking up the rest from reference TRBV5-1 and TRBJ2-3 gives the full variable domain: KAGVTQTPRYLIKTRGQQVTLSCSPISGHRSVSWYQQTPGQGLQFLFEYFSETQRNKGNFPGRFSGRQFSNSRSEMNVSTLELGDSALYLCASSLDGTSSDTQYFGPGTRLTVL.

The V gene is TRBV18, the J gene TRBJ1-1; TRBD1 aligns across 9 bases. The CDR3 consists of 16 residues. V was clipped by 5 bases and J by 5 bases; unmatched bases: 12. CDR1 is KGHSH, CDR2 LQKENI, per germline. The CDR3 nucleotides are TGTGCCAGCTCAAGACAGGGGGTTCAACCGCGTACTGAAGCTTTCTTT. Protein sequence: CASSRQGVQPRTEAFF. Looking up the rest from reference TRBV18 and TRBJ1-1 gives the full variable domain: NAGVMQNPRHLVRRRGQEARLRCSPMKGHSHVYWYRQLPEEGLKFMVYLQKENIIDESGMPKERFSAEFPKEGPSILRIQQVVRGDSAAYFCASSRQGVQPRTEAFFGQGTRLTVV.

This chain joins TRBV6-1 and TRBJ2-3; possible D gene TRBD2, 5 bases. Deletions cut 4 bases from V and 4 bases from J, with 18 bases between. The CDR3 consists of 16 residues. The germline V gene has CDR1 MNHNS and CDR2 SASEGT. The DNA of the CDR3 is TGTGCCAGCAGTGTGTCGGGAATGTCATTCCCAGATACGCAGTATTTT. Translated: CASSVSGMSFPDTQYF.

This chain uses TRBV6-4 with TRBJ1-5, with D possibly matching TRBD1 (5 bases). The CDR3 is 13 residues long. Deletions cut 5 bases from V and 4 bases from J, with 9 bases between. Germline V gives CDR1 MRHNA, CDR2 SNTAGT. CDR3 in DNA: TGTGCCAGCAGTCTAGACAGAAATCAGCCCCAGCATTTT. This translates into CASSLDRNQPQHF.

This clone is a singleton in its sample. This chain uses TRBV5-4 with TRBJ1-1; TRBD1 aligns across 7 bases. J lost 4 bases, V lost 0 bases, and 6 bases had no gene match. The CDR3 contains 15 residues. The germline V gene encodes CDR1 SGHNT and CDR2 YYREEE (reference sequence). Here the CDR3 DNA reads TGTGCCAGCAGCTTGGGCCAGGGGGTTGGCACTGAAGCTTTCTTT. It is translated as CASSLGQGVGTEAFF.

The genes are TRBV18 and TRBJ1-1; D unresolved. Trimming removed 2 bases from V and 8 bases from J, with 12 bases in between. The CDR3 is 13 amino acids. Germline V lookup: CDR1 KGHSH, CDR2 LQKENI. CDR3 DNA: TGTGCCAGCTCACCAGGGTCCGGGATAGAAGCTTTCTTT. It specifies CASSPGSGIEAFF.

V and J are TRBV3-1 (or the pseudogene TRBV3-2) and TRBJ2-2, with a weak D call TRBD2 (6 bases). Trimming took 2 bases from V and 5 from J, leaving 15 bases between them. CDR3 length: 16 residues. Germline CDR1 is LGHDT and CDR2 is YNNKEL (reference sequence). The CDR3 here is CASSQRTGGGTGELFF. The CDR3 DNA is TGTGCCAGCAGCCAAAGGACCGGGGGAGGAACCGGGGAGCTGTTTTTT.

The chain uses TRBV9 and TRBJ1-1, with a weak D call TRBD1 (6 bases). CDR1 is SGDLS, CDR2 YYNGEE, per germline. V shed 3 bases and J shed 1 base, with 13 bases lying between them. This CDR3 contains 15 residues. CDR3 sequence reads: CASSAGGGSNTEAFF. The CDR3 coding sequence is TGTGCCAGCAGCGCGGGGGGCGGTTCGAACACTGAAGCTTTCTTT.

The V gene is TRBV5-1, the J gene TRBJ1-1; 9 bases line up with TRBD1. The germline V gene has CDR1 SGHRS and CDR2 YFSETQ. CDR3 length equals 18 residues. Trimming at V came to 2 bases and at J to 6 bases, leaving 17 bases not matched to a gene. The DNA for the CDR3 is TGCGCCAGCAGCTTCACACCCGGGACAGGGAATGTCGGGGCTGAAGCTTTCTTT. This encodes CASSFTPGTGNVGAEAFF.

The V call is TRBV10-3, the J call TRBJ1-6; D might be TRBD1 (6 bases). With 7 bases removed from V and 10 bases from J, the gap between germline ends came to 17 bases. This CDR3 spans 14 amino acids. Germline V gene lookup returns CDR1 ENHRY and CDR2 SYGVKD. The CDR3 sequence is CAIKDTGPGSPLHF. DNA of the CDR3: TGTGCCATCAAGGACACAGGGCCGGGGTCACCCCTCCACTTT.

The rearrangement joins TRBV2 to TRBJ1-5, with no clear D. V was cut by 6 bases and J by 2 bases, with 11 bases left in between. Germline V gene data show CDR1 as SNHLY and CDR2 as FYNNEI. There are 14 residues in the CDR3. For the CDR3, the DNA is TGTGCCAGCAGGCCAGTCACCCGCAATCAGCCCCAGCATTTT. It yields the protein CASRPVTRNQPQHF.

The gene calls are TRBV14 and TRBJ2-2; TRBD2 matches 8 bases. CDR3 size: 16 residues. The V and J ends lost 5 bases and 5 bases, in that order; junction bases with no gene match: 10. Germline V lookup: CDR1 SGHDN, CDR2 FVKESK. The CDR3 spells CASSARVAGLTGELFF. Written as DNA, the CDR3 is TGTGCCAGCAGCGCCCGGGTAGCGGGACTAACCGGGGAGCTGTTTTTT.

This chain connects TRBV7-3 to TRBJ2-1; the match to TRBD2 covers 8 bases. Germline V gives CDR1 SGHTA, CDR2 FQGTGA. V was pared by 1 base and J by 8 bases, with 10 bases of the junction left unmatched. This CDR3 is 16 amino acids long. The CDR3 DNA follows: TGTGCCAGCAGCTTAATCGGGGCGGGAGGATTCGATGAGCAGTTCTTC. It encodes CASSLIGAGGFDEQFF. Full variable domain (remainder filled in from reference TRBV7-3 and TRBJ2-1): GAGVSQTPSNKVTEKGKYVELRCDPISGHTALYWYRQSLGQGPEFLIYFQGTGAADDSGLPNDRFFAVRPEGSVSTLKIQRTERGDSAVYLCASSLIGAGGFDEQFFGPGTRLTVL.

The chain employs TRBV19 and TRBJ2-2, with 9 bases that match TRBD1. From germline, CDR1 is LNHDA and CDR2 SQIVND (reference sequence). Unmatched junction bases numbered 3, after V lost 10 bases and J lost 0 bases. The CDR3 has 14 amino acids. The CDR3 coding sequence is TGTGCCACCGGGGACAGGGCGAACACCGGGGAGCTGTTTTTT. It yields the protein CATGDRANTGELFF.

The genes are TRBV2 and TRBJ2-2, with 9 bases aligning to TRBD1. CDR1 SNHLY and CDR2 FYNNEI come from the germline V gene. The J segment lost 4 bases and the V segment lost 8 bases, leaving 5 bases of the junction unmatched. The CDR3 length is 14 residues. This CDR3 reads CASRTGASTGELFF. For the CDR3, the DNA is TGTGCCAGCCGGACAGGGGCTAGCACCGGGGAGCTGTTTTTT.

V usage is TRBV5-1 and J usage is TRBJ1-6; possibly TRBD1 for D (5 bases). The germline CDR1 and CDR2 sequences are SGHRS and YFSETQ. There are 15 residues in the CDR3. V was cut by 4 bases and J by 5 bases, with 13 bases left in between. CDR3 loop: CASSALRANNSPLHF. The CDR3 DNA sequence: TGCGCCAGCAGCGCACTCAGGGCGAATAATTCACCCCTCCACTTT.